These 9 T cell receptor beta chains share one sample of origin, sequenced in a study of blood T cells in healthy people across ages. Together with a sample-barcoded 5' primer, a J-beta primer mix was included in a second PCR lasting about 6 to 11 cycles. TCRdb independently ran MiXCR on the 5' RACE reads; one entry per CDR3 protein. The repertoire holds around 2 million distinct CDR3 sequences, with approximately 40% as singletons. Sequencing input: blood. All receptors come from a human donor in good health.

This clonotype was observed a handful of times. This chain links TRBV6-1 with TRBJ2-5, with 8 bases aligning to TRBD1. The CDR3 runs 17 residues. Trimming at V came to 5 bases and at J to 3 bases, leaving 14 bases not matched to a gene. Germline V gene data show CDR1 as MNHNS and CDR2 as SASEGT. The CDR3, as DNA: TGTGCCAGCAGTACAGTGGTCGACAGGGGCGTGGAAGAGACCCAGTACTTC. It encodes CASSTVVDRGVEETQYF.

This clonotype was recorded a few times. The chain carries TRBV7-2 and TRBJ2-2; D remains ambiguous. This CDR3 region has 16 residues. Trimming took off 0 bases at V and 0 bases at J, with 8 bases between the two ends. The germline CDR1 and CDR2 sequences are SGHTA and FQGNSA. The CDR3: CASSLAGATNTGELFF. The CDR3 DNA reads as TGTGCCAGCAGCTTAGCGGGCGCTACGAACACCGGGGAGCTGTTTTTT.

There are many counts of this clonotype. V is TRBV4-3 and J is TRBJ2-3, with D unresolved. CDR1 and CDR2 from the germline V gene are LGHNA and YSLEER. V lost 3 bases, J lost 0 bases, and 13 bases lay in between. The CDR3 length is 16 residues. The CDR3 is CASSQYFLSSTDTQYF. DNA of the CDR3: TGCGCCAGCAGCCAGTATTTTCTCTCTAGCACAGATACGCAGTATTTT.

This clonotype has more than one count but fewer than ten. The V call is TRBV20-1, the J call TRBJ1-2, with unresolved D. The V and J ends lost 5 bases and 0 bases respectively, with 13 bases between them. The length of the CDR3 is 14 residues. Germline values: CDR1 DFQATT, CDR2 SNEGSKA (reference sequence). The CDR3 loop is CSAYYREANYGYTF. CDR3 in DNA: TGCAGTGCTTATTACAGAGAAGCTAACTATGGCTACACCTTC.

The chain carries TRBV27 and TRBJ1-5; D unclear. Germline CDR1 is MNHEY and CDR2 is SMNVEV (reference sequence). The CDR3 sequence is 15 residues long. Trimming stripped 5 bases from V and 7 bases from J, with 18 bases between. As DNA, the CDR3 is TGTGCCAGCAGTCCCCTCCCCGGAATGTTGCAGCCCCAGCATTTT. As protein: CASSPLPGMLQPQHF.

This clonotype was counted a single time. The J gene is TRBJ1-2, the V gene TRBV5-5, with D possibly TRBD1 on 5 matching bases. The germline gives CDR1 SGHKS, CDR2 YYEKEE (reference sequence). The V end lost 3 bases, the J end lost 8 bases, and 20 bases lay between the germline ends. The CDR3 runs to 15 residues. The CDR3: CASSYRTTPFYGYTF. In DNA form, the CDR3 reads TGTGCCAGCAGCTACAGGACGACTCCCTTCTACGGCTACACCTTC. Full variable domain (remainder filled in from reference TRBV5-5 and TRBJ1-2): DAGVTQSPTHLIKTRGQQVTLRCSPISGHKSVSWYQQVLGQGPQFIFQYYEKEERGRGNFPDRFSARQFPNYSSELNVNALLLGDSALYLCASSYRTTPFYGYTFGSGTRLTVV.

Worth noting for this clonotype: A read error may account for a junction end that differs from germline. This chain links TRBV6-1 with TRBJ2-3, with D possibly called TRBD1 or TRBD2 (5 bases each). The CDR3 consists of 14 residues. Looked up from germline, CDR1 is MNHNS and CDR2 is SASEGT. In DNA, the CDR3 is TGTGCCAGCAGTGAAGCGGGGGACCCTTATACGCGGTATTTT. It translates to CASSEAGDPYTRYF.

This clonotype showed up just a few times. This chain connects TRBV4-1 to TRBJ2-1, with 13 bases identical to TRBD2. The length of the CDR3 is 15 residues. Germline lookup yields CDR1 MGHRA and CDR2 YSYEKL. V lost 6 bases to trimming and J lost 9 bases; unmatched junction nucleotides: 8. CDR3 loop: CASRLTSGGASEQFF. The CDR3 nucleotides are TGCGCCAGCAGACTCACTAGCGGGGGGGCCAGTGAGCAGTTCTTC.

J is TRBJ1-2 and V is TRBV29-1; D gene ambiguous. The length of the CDR3 is 12 residues. V was pared by 4 bases and J by 4 bases, with 10 bases between. Germline V CDR1 and CDR2: SQVTM, ANQGSEA. The CDR3 DNA follows: TGCAGCGTTGTAATATCGTCCTATGGCTACACCTTC. This translates into CSVVISSYGYTF.